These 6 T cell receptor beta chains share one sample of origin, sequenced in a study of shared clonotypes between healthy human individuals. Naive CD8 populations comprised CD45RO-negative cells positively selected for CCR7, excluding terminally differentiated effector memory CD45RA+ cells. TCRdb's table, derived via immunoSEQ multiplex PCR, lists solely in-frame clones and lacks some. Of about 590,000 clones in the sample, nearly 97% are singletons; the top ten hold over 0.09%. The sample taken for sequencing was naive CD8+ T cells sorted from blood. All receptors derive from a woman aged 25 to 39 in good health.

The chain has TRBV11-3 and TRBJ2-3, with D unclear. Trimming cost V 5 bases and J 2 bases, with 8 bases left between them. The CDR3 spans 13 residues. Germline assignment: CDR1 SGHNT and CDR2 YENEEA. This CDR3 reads CASSDHNTDTQYF. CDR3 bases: TGTGCCAGCAGCGACCATAACACAGATACGCAGTATTTT.

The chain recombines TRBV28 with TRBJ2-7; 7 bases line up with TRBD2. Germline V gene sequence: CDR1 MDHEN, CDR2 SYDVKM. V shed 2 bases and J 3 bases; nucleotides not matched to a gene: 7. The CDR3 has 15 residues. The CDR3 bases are TGTGCCAGCAGTTTAGGGCCAGCGGGAAGCTACGAGCAGTACTTC. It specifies CASSLGPAGSYEQYF.

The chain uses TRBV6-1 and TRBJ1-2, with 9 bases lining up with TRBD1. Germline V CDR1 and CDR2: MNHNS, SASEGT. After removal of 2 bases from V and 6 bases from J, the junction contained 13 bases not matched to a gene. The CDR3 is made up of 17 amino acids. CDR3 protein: CASSEKWTGVLFDGYTF. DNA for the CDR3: TGTGCCAGCAGTGAAAAATGGACAGGGGTTCTCTTTGATGGCTACACCTTC.

CDR3 sequence reads: CASRGTGLDGYTF. The CDR3 DNA is TGTGCCAGCAGGGGTACAGGGTTGGATGGCTACACCTTC. This chain joins TRBV14 and TRBJ1-2; D perhaps matches TRBD1 (6 bases). The V gene lost 6 bases and the J gene lost 6 bases, with 14 bases spanning the gap. The CDR3 contains 13 residues. Germline CDR1 reads SGHDN; CDR2 reads FVKESK. The full variable domain, completed using reference TRBV14 and TRBJ1-2, is EAGVTQFPSHSVIEKGQTVTLRCDPISGHDNLYWYRRVMGKEIKFLLHFVKESKQDESGMPNNRFLAERTGGTYSTLKVQPAELEDSGVYFCASRGTGLDGYTFGSGTRLTVV.

DNA of the CDR3: TGTGCCAGCGGTCCAGGGGGGGGGAACACTGAAGCTTTCTTT. It yields the protein CASGPGGGNTEAFF. The genes are TRBV6-5 and TRBJ1-1; 7 nucleotides align to TRBD1. With 8 bases clipped from V and 1 base from J, the junction kept 7 bases outside the gene matches. In germline, CDR1 is MNHEY, CDR2 SVGAGI. The CDR3 length is 14 residues.

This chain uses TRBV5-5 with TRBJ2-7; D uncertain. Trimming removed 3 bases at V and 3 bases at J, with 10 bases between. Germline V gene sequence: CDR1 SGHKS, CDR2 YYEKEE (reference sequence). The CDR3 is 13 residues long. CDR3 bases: TGTGCCAGCAGCTCTGGGCTAGACTACGAGCAGTACTTC. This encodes CASSSGLDYEQYF.